One sample yielded the 5 T cell receptor beta chains listed below, sequenced in a study of T cell responses to AZD1222 COVID-19 vaccine (dated by TCRdb to the early 2020s). Library method: the immunoSEQ multiplex PCR assay. Sourced from immuneACCESS, this table was stored by TCRdb with only in-frame sequences that have V and J called. A share of the clones is absent; for the studies checked, an unresolved V gene accounts for under half, and the remainder has no known explanation. Recorded for this sample are about 180,000 clones; around 90% of them occurred a single time. The ten most abundant clones make up roughly 2% of the sample. The time point label for this specimen denotes: about 28 days (+/-7) after the second vaccine dose. This sample comprised peripheral blood, obtained 28 days after the second AZD1222 dose. The receptors shown here come from an adult who received the AZD1222 COVID-19 vaccine.

This chain joins TRBV19 and TRBJ2-2; no clear D gene. Germline V gives CDR1 LNHDA, CDR2 SQIVND (reference sequence). The CDR3 length is 13 residues. Trimming took off 4 bases at V and 3 bases at J, with 6 bases between the two ends. The CDR3 DNA is TGTGCCAGTAGTAACCACGACACCGGGGAGCTGTTTTTT. It codes for CASSNHDTGELFF.

The chain combines TRBV11-2 with TRBJ1-3; D is unresolved. Germline CDR1 is SGHAT and CDR2 is FQNNGV. This CDR3 is 17 amino acids long. Trimming cost V 1 base and J 0 bases, with 13 bases left between them. CDR3 nucleotide sequence: TGTGCCAGCAGCTTAGGCATCCTTTACAACTCTGGAAACACCATATATTTT. Translation: CASSLGILYNSGNTIYF. Based on the CDR3 plus reference TRBV11-2 and TRBJ1-3, the full variable domain is EAGVAQSPRYKIIEKRQSVAFWCNPISGHATLYWYQQILGQGPKLLIQFQNNGVVDDSQLPKDRFSAERLKGVDSTLKIQPAKLEDSAVYLCASSLGILYNSGNTIYFGEGSWLTVV.

This rearrangement joins TRBV10-3 to TRBJ2-5; 7 bases are a match to TRBD1. The CDR3 runs to 15 residues. Germline values: CDR1 ENHRY, CDR2 SYGVKD. After removal of 0 bases from V and 5 bases from J, the junction contained 6 bases not matched to a gene. Here the CDR3 reads CAISESGRGRETQYF. The CDR3 DNA sequence: TGTGCCATCAGTGAGTCCGGAAGGGGGCGGGAGACCCAGTACTTC.

V gene TRBV19 combines with J gene TRBJ2-7; the D gene could be TRBD1 or TRBD2 (7 bases each). Germline CDR1 LNHDA, CDR2 SQIVND (reference sequence). With 0 bases removed from V and 4 bases from J, the gap between germline ends came to 13 bases. The CDR3 has 15 amino acids. The CDR3 DNA follows: TGTGCCAGTAGTATAGAAGGGACAGCGGGATACGAGCAGTACTTC. Its protein product is CASSIEGTAGYEQYF.

Notes on this clone: Other DNA sequences in the sample encode the same CDR3. The CDR3 is CASSYSSGRNTEAFF. CDR3 DNA: TGTGCCAGCAGTTACTCTTCGGGGCGGAACACTGAAGCTTTCTTT. The V gene is TRBV6-5, the J gene TRBJ1-1, with D perhaps TRBD1 (5 bases). Between the trimmed V and J ends, which lost 0 bases and 1 base, there was a span of 9 bases. The germline V gene has CDR1 MNHEY and CDR2 SVGAGI. The CDR3 contains 15 residues.